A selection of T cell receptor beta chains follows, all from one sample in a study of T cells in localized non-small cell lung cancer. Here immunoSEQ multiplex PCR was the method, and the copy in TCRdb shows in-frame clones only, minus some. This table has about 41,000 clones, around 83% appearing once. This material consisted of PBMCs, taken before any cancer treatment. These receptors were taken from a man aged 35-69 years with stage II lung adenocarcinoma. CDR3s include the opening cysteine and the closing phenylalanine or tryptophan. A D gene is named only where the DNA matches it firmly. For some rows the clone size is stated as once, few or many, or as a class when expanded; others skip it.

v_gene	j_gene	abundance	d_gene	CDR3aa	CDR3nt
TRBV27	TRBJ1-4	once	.	CASSPLGARGEKLFF	TGTGCCAGCAGTCCGCTAGGAGCCCGGGGGGAAAAACTGTTTTTT
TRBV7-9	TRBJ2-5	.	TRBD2	CASSLVLGFGREAKTQYF	TGTGCCAGCAGCTTAGTTCTAGGGTTTGGGCGGGAGGCGAAGACCCAGTACTTC
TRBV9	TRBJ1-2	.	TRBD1	CASSVESSTGGNGYTF	TGTGCCAGCAGCGTAGAGTCTTCGACAGGGGGGAATGGCTACACCTTC
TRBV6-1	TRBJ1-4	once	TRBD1	CASSVRGVEKLFF	TGTGCCAGCAGCGTCAGGGGGGTGGAAAAACTGTTTTTT
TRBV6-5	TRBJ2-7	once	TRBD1	CASSYSGTDSYEQYF	TGTGCCAGCAGTTACTCCGGGACAGACTCCTACGAGCAGTACTTC
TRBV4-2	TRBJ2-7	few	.	CASSLTRGYEQYF	TGTGCCAGCAGCCTTACTAGGGGTTACGAGCAGTACTTC
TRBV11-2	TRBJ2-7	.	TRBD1	CASSSPGTGGYEQYF	TGTGCCAGCAGCTCCCCCGGGACAGGGGGCTACGAGCAGTACTTC
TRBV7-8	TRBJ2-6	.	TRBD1	CASYTRPGQGPSGANVLTF	TGTGCCAGCTATACGCGCCCGGGACAGGGCCCCTCTGGGGCCAACGTCCTGACTTTC
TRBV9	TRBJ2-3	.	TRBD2	CASSVASRLAGGTDTQYF	TGTGCCAGCAGCGTAGCTTCGCGACTAGCGGGAGGCACAGATACGCAGTATTTT
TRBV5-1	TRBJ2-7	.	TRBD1	CASSWGQGASYEQYF	TGCGCCAGCAGCTGGGGACAGGGGGCCTCCTACGAGCAGTACTTC
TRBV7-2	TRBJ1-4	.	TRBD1	CASSRQGTFEKLFF	TGTGCCAGCAGCCGACAGGGGACCTTTGAAAAACTGTTTTTT
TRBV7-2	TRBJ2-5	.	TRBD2	CASTRPRSGRTETQYF	TGTGCCAGCACCCGTCCCCGGAGCGGGAGAACAGAGACCCAGTACTTC
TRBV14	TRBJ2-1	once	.	CASSPERGDFYNEQFF	TGTGCCAGCAGCCCCGAGAGGGGGGACTTTTACAATGAGCAGTTCTTC
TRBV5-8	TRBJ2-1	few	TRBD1	CASSSGTGGVDEQFF	TGTGCCAGCAGCTCCGGGACAGGGGGTGTCGATGAGCAGTTCTTC
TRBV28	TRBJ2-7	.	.	CASSLEVTKSLGDKIYEQYF	TGTGCCAGCAGTTTGGAGGTAACAAAGAGTCTGGGGGACAAGATTTACGAGCAGTACTTC
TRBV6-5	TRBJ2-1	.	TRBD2	CASSYTRFAGDPFF	TGTGCCAGCAGTTACACCCGGTTTGCGGGAGATCCGTTCTTC
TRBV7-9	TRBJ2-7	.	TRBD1	CASSSRQGRPYEQYF	TGTGCCAGCAGCTCCCGACAGGGGCGACCCTACGAGCAGTACTTC
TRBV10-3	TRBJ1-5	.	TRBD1	CAISRGQGSRRNQPQHF	TGTGCCATCAGTAGAGGACAGGGAAGCCGCCGAAATCAGCCCCAGCATTTT
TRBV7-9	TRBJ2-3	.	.	CASRREYQGQRTDTQYF	TGTGCCAGCAGGCGGGAATACCAAGGACAGAGAACAGATACGCAGTATTTT
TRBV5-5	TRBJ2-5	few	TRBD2	CASSLSLTSVQETQYF	TGTGCCAGCAGCCTGTCGTTAACTAGCGTTCAAGAGACCCAGTACTTC
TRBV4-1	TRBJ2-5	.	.	CASSQDQAAEETQYF	TGCGCCAGCAGCCAAGATCAAGCGGCCGAAGAGACCCAGTACTTC
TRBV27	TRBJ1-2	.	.	CASSFSLAATNYGYTF	TGTGCCAGCAGTTTCTCTCTGGCGGCTACCAACTATGGCTACACCTTC
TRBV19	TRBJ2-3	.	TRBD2	CASSRAGGPTDTQYF	TGTGCCAGTAGTAGAGCGGGAGGGCCCACAGATACGCAGTATTTT
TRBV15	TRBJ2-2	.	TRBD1	CATSGRQGVHTGELFF	TGTGCCACCAGCGGGCGACAGGGGGTCCACACCGGGGAGCTGTTTTTT
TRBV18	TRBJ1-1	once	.	CASSIKPNTEAFF	TGTGCCAGCTCAATAAAGCCGAACACTGAAGCTTTCTTT
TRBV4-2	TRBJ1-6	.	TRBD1	CASSQRITAGGGDSNSPLHF	TGTGCCAGCAGCCAACGAATCACCGCGGGAGGGGGGGACAGCAATTCACCCCTCCACTTT
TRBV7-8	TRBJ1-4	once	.	CASSLGMSGGNEKLFF	TGTGCCAGCAGCTTAGGGATGTCAGGCGGGAATGAAAAACTGTTTTTT
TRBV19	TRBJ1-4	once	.	CASRDPGEKLFF	TGTGCCAGTAGGGACCCCGGGGAAAAACTGTTTTTT
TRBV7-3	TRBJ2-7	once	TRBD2	CASSSASGSSVEQYF	TGTGCCAGCAGCTCTGCTAGCGGGAGCTCTGTCGAGCAGTACTTC
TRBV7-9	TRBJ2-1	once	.	CASSPGGRGSYNEQFF	TGTGCCAGCAGTCCCGGGGGGCGGGGCTCCTACAATGAGCAGTTCTTC
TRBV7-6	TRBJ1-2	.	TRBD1	CASSLALQGSLDGYTF	TGTGCCAGCAGCTTAGCATTACAGGGGAGTTTAGATGGCTACACCTTC
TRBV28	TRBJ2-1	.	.	CASSTSGQHRDEQFF	TGTGCCAGCAGCACAAGCGGCCAACACAGGGATGAGCAGTTCTTC
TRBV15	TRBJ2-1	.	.	CATSSGAYNEQFF	TGTGCCACCTCATCCGGGGCCTACAATGAGCAGTTCTTC
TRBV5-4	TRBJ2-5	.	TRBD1	CASSLPGTGYRETQYF	TGTGCCAGCAGCTTACCCGGGACAGGGTATCGAGAGACCCAGTACTTC
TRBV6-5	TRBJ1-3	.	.	CASYGPGSSGNTIYF	TGTGCCAGTTACGGGCCCGGGTCCTCTGGAAACACCATATATTTT
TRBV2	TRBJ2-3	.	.	CTRGGDGDTQYF	TGTACCAGGGGGGGCGATGGAGATACGCAGTATTTT
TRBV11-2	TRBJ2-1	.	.	CASSLDRDEQFF	TGTGCCAGCAGCTTAGACCGCGATGAGCAGTTCTTC
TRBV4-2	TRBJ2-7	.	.	CASSQEKLSYEQYF	TGTGCCAGCAGCCAAGAAAAACTCTCCTACGAGCAGTACTTC
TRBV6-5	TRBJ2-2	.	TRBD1	CASSGDRGRGELFF	TGTGCCAGCAGCGGGGACAGGGGACGGGGGGAGCTGTTTTTT
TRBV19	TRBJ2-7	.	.	CASSVRGAYEQYF	TGTGCCAGTAGCGTCAGGGGGGCCTACGAGCAGTACTTC
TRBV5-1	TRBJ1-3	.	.	CASSIDIGNTIYF	TGCGCCAGCAGCATAGACATAGGAAACACCATATATTTT
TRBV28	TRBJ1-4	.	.	CASSFAGAGFSSPLFF	TGTGCCAGCAGTTTCGCAGGGGCCGGATTCAGCTCCCCCTTGTTTTTT
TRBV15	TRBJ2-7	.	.	CATSRVPAGAPREQYF	TGTGCCACCAGCAGAGTTCCGGCGGGGGCTCCTCGGGAGCAGTACTTC
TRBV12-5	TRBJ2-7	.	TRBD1	CASGSGTGNTYEQYF	TGTGCTAGTGGATCCGGGACAGGGAATACCTACGAGCAGTACTTC
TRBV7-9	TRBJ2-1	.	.	CASSLAGNSYNEQFF	TGTGCCAGCAGCTTGGCCGGGAACTCGTACAATGAGCAGTTCTTC
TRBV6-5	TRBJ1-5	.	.	CASRFGSDQPQHF	TGTGCCAGCAGATTTGGAAGCGATCAGCCCCAGCATTTT
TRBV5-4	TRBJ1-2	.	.	CASIEAGAVYGYTF	TGTGCCAGCATCGAGGCTGGGGCTGTTTATGGCTACACCTTC
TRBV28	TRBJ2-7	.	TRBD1	CASGQGVTYEQYF	TGTGCCAGCGGACAGGGGGTGACCTACGAGCAGTACTTC